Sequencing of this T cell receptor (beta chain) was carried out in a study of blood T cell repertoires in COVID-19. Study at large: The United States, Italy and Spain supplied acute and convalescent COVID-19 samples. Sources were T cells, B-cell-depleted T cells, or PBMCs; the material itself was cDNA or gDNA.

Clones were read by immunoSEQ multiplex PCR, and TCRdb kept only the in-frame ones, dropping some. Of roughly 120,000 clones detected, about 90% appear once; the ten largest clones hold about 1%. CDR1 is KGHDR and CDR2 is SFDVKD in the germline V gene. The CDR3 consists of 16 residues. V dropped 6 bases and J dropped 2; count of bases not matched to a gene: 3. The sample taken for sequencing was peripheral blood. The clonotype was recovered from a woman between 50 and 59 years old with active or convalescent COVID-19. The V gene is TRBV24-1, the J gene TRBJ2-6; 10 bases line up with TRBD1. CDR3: CATSRDRGTGANVLTF. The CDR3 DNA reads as TGTGCCACCAGTCGGGACAGGGGAACTGGGGCCAACGTCCTGACTTTC.